These 4 T cell receptor beta chains were all obtained from the same sample, sequenced in a study of human T cells and chemical hapten exposure. In TCRdb, the RACE reads were re-called with MiXCR into one record per CDR3 protein. In the table there are fewer than 300,000 distinct CDR3 sequences, almost 8% of which are singletons. The sample's time point: pre-sensitization, week 0. Treatment of the sample: therapeutic diphenylcyclopropenone sensitization with weekly scalp DPC. The material was whole blood, obtained in connection with sensitization to the hapten diphenylcyclopropenone (DPC). Receptors were obtained from a man aged 18 to 29 with alopecia areata. Some clones in this sample may be carry-over from other donors' samples.

This clonotype was observed a handful of times. The chain carries TRBV20-1 and TRBJ2-3, with D possibly TRBD1 on 5 matching bases. Looked up from germline, CDR1 is DFQATT and CDR2 is SNEGSKA (reference sequence). CDR3 length: 16 amino acids. V was shortened by 3 bases and J by 1 base, with 17 bases between the two germline ends. The chain's CDR3 is CSASPLQVIRTDTQYF. The DNA for the CDR3 is TGCAGTGCTAGTCCTTTACAGGTGATTCGCACAGATACGCAGTATTTT.

For this clonotype: This could be a read error, since a much larger clone is one nucleotide away. The rearrangement joins TRBV5-4 to TRBJ1-2; perhaps TRBD1 as D (5 bases). The CDR3 runs 13 residues. Germline V gene lookup returns CDR1 SGHNT and CDR2 YYREEE (reference sequence). V shed 0 bases and J shed 4 bases, with 7 bases lying between them. The CDR3 sequence is CASSLDRTYGYTF. The CDR3 DNA follows: TGTGCCAGCAGCTTGGACAGGACCTATGGCTACACCTTC.

The table lists this clonotype with many counts. The genes are TRBV7-2 and TRBJ2-1; no definite D call. Trimming removed 1 base at V and 5 bases at J, with 6 bases between. This CDR3 spans 13 amino acids. Germline values: CDR1 SGHTA, CDR2 FQGNSA. CDR3 amino acids: CASSLGRNNEQFF. The CDR3 nucleotides read TGTGCCAGCAGCTTAGGACGGAACAATGAGCAGTTCTTC. Variable domain in full (rest from reference TRBV7-2 and TRBJ2-1): GAGVSQSPSNKVTEKGKDVELRCDPISGHTALYWYRQSLGQGLEFLIYFQGNSAPDKSGLPSDRFSAERTGGSVSTLTIQRTQQEDSAVYLCASSLGRNNEQFFGPGTRLTVL.

The chain combines TRBV11-2 with TRBJ2-1; D might be TRBD1 (6 bases). V dropped 3 bases and J dropped 6 bases, with 12 bases sitting between them. Per the germline V gene, CDR1 is SGHAT and CDR2 is FQNNGV. The CDR3 contains 14 residues. The chain's CDR3 is CASSFRGFGNEQFF. CDR3 DNA sequence: TGTGCCAGCAGCTTCAGGGGATTCGGCAATGAGCAGTTCTTC.